Below are 6 T cell receptor beta chains sequenced from a single sample in a study of cytomegalovirus exposure and HLA in healthy donors. With 60 Vbeta and 13 Jbeta primers, the PCR was carried out. This table comes from immunoSEQ multiplex PCR, and its TCRdb copy is limited to in-frame clones, with some not included. The sample lists over 110,000 clones, about 80% occurring once. The specimen was PBMCs. The receptors were sampled from a woman aged 60-70 years in good health and CMV-seropositive.

The V call is TRBV27, the J call TRBJ1-1; 8 positions agree with TRBD1. The CDR3 runs 14 residues. V lost 4 bases and J lost 5; bases outside the gene matches: 6. CDR1 is MNHEY, CDR2 SMNVEV, per germline (reference sequence). The CDR3 is CASSSETGDTEAFF. In DNA form, the CDR3 reads TGTGCCAGCAGTTCAGAGACAGGGGATACTGAAGCTTTCTTT.

The CDR3 region has the DNA TGTGCCAGCAGCTTCGTTTTGGAGGGGGCACAAGAGACCCAGTACTTC. Protein: CASSFVLEGAQETQYF. The chain joins TRBV7-9 to TRBJ2-5, with a tentative D call TRBD1 (7 bases). The length of the CDR3 is 16 residues. V lost 3 bases, J lost 2 bases, and 16 bases lay in between. Germline V gives CDR1 SEHNR, CDR2 FQNEAQ (reference sequence).

This chain links TRBV21-1 with TRBJ2-3; the table's D call TRBD1 went unverified against the DNA. TRBV21-1 is a recognized pseudogene. The CDR3 is 18 amino acids. CDR3 amino acids: CASSTLGGHRTSTDTQYF. DNA for the CDR3: TGTGCCAGCAGCACCTTAGGGGGCCACAGGACTAGCACAGATACGCAGTATTTT.

The DNA of the CDR3 is TGTGCCAGCAGTTACGCCCTCAGGCGCCCCTACGAGCAGTACTTC. This codes for CASSYALRRPYEQYF. The chain is built from TRBV6-5 and TRBJ2-7, with D unresolved. Germline V gene sequence: CDR1 MNHEY, CDR2 SVGAGI. The CDR3 is 15 residues long. V lost 2 bases and J lost 2, with 13 bases in between.

The chain has TRBV7-3 and TRBJ2-7, with D maybe TRBD2 (6 bases). CDR3 length equals 13 residues. V lost 6 bases and J lost 4, with 13 bases in between. Germline values: CDR1 SGHTA, CDR2 FQGTGA. The CDR3 DNA reads TGTGCCAGCAGACCGGGAGAGACTTACGAGCAGTACTTC. Encoded protein: CASRPGETYEQYF.

In its sample, this clone was seen once. The rearrangement joins TRBV5-1 to TRBJ1-6; D is unclear. The germline V gene has CDR1 SGHRS and CDR2 YFSETQ. This CDR3 region has 17 residues. V lost 0 bases to trimming and J lost 6 bases, with 16 bases between them. This chain's CDR3 is CASSLAEGRTPNSPLHF. The CDR3 coding sequence is TGCGCCAGCAGCTTGGCTGAAGGGCGGACTCCTAATTCACCCCTCCACTTT.